This T cell receptor beta chain was found in a study of OX40 agonist ivuxolimab in advanced cancers. For the wider study: Ivuxolimab was a fully human IgG2 agonistic monoclonal antibody targeting the costimulatory receptor OX40 (CD134). Intravenous ivuxolimab was administered to patients every 2 weeks at six dose levels: 0.01, 0.1, 0.3, 1.5, 3 and 10 mg/kg. Of the 50 to 55 patients in dose escalation, 19 had hepatocellular carcinoma, some 15 had melanoma, 9 had renal cell carcinoma and 9 had head and neck cancer. In the dose-escalation cohort, 75% to 85% of patients were male, and the mean age was 60 years with a range of 23 to 79. Prior anti-PD-1, anti-PD-L1 or anti-CTLA-4 therapy was permitted, and checkpoint inhibitors had been received by around 39% of dose-escalation patients. Partial responses occurred in three dose-escalation patients: two with cutaneous melanoma and one with hepatocellular carcinoma. Peripheral TCRbeta sequencing was intended to test whether TCR sequence diversity was altered and clonal T-cell expansion was caused by ivuxolimab. The paper covers the monotherapy dose-escalation part of the phase I ivuxolimab trial, which included N of about 50 patients.

To sequence the TCRbeta CDR3 region, genomic DNA was isolated from the sorted cells. TCRbeta CDR3 regions were sequenced using the immunoSEQ Assay. TCRdb's version of the immuneACCESS table is confined to in-frame rearrangements and falls short of the full clone set. An unresolved V gene accounts for under half of the shortfall where checked; the remainder is of unknown origin. The sample table lists about 60,000 clones, about 90% of them with a count of one. Together, the top ten hold about 14% of the sample. With respect to this clone: No cognate antigen has been identified for it. No quality values exist for individual bases; no much larger clone is one base distant.

What the authors observed across the whole study: At doses from 0.1 to 3.0 mg/kg, clonal expansion was seen in both CD4+ and CD8+ blood T cells between baseline and week 6. In the 0.1-3.0 mg/kg groups, partial responders had among the lowest normalized peripheral clonal expansion, particularly in CD8+ T cells. After ivuxolimab, CD8+ T cells had more expanded clones than CD4+ T cells on average. Which antigens the clonally expanded peripheral T cells were specific for was not determined. Low levels of normalized T-cell clonal expansion were also seen in some nonresponding patients.

Based on the germline V gene, the CDR1 and CDR2 sequences are SQVTM and ANQGSEA. Spanning cysteine to phenylalanine, the CDR3 consists of 13 amino acids. Only the CDR3 DNA stays, 39 bases, in frame from base 1. V sheds 3 bases and J sheds 4 bases, leaving 12 bases between their ends. Patients with a history of autoimmune disease or receiving systemic immunosuppression were excluded from the trial. Peripheral blood for TCR sequencing was drawn from every dose cohort at baseline, at cycle 4 day 1 and at cycle 7 day 1. Samples were obtained from an open-label, multicenter, first-in-human phase I dose-escalation trial of ivuxolimab. Adults with locally advanced or metastatic melanoma, renal cell carcinoma, hepatocellular carcinoma or head and neck squamous cell carcinoma were enrolled in the trial. CD4+ and CD8+ T cells were sorted separately from peripheral blood before TCR sequencing.

The specimen comprised CD4+ or CD8+ T cells sorted from blood, sampled in a trial of the OX40 agonist ivuxolimab. The chain is assembled from TRBV29-1 and TRBJ2-5; the D gene is possibly TRBD1, with 6 bases matching. This clonotype was obtained from an adult with an advanced solid tumor such as melanoma, head and neck, liver or kidney cancer. The nucleotide sequence reads as follows: TGCAGCGTTGACTGGACAGCCGGAGAGACCCAGTACTTC. It is translated as CSVDWTAGETQYF.